The clone carrying this T cell receptor beta chain occurred a few times. The antigen is undetermined. The PCR had 60 Vbeta and 13 Jbeta primers. Per the authors' pipeline: Per a later analysis, the number of unique TCR beta chains was about 80 million, of which 9 million to 14 million were shared. TCRdb keeps only in-frame clones here, not all; method: immunoSEQ multiplex PCR. V and J calls and clone size are given by that table; D and trimming were obtained from the DNA. Of some 140,000 clones listed, 60% to 85% were seen once; the top ten hold around 1.3%. These data are taken from a study of cytomegalovirus exposure and HLA in healthy donors. Germline CDR1 MNHNS, CDR2 SASEGT. V shed 8 bases and J shed 8 bases, with 18 bases lying between them. The CDR3 is 14 residues long. Study-level results: In vitro confirmation showed three CMV-associated chains to be CMV antigen specific. In a later analysis, a missense DCLRE1C variant was linked to TCR beta V- and J-gene trimming. For most TCR beta V segments, an earlier analysis put the productive rate at about 90% or about 30% of the time.

The chain joins TRBV6-1 to TRBJ1-4, with a weak D call TRBD1 (5 bases). Sequencing input: PBMCs. This receptor was taken from a woman between 35 and 50 years old in good health and CMV-seronegative. The CDR3 reads CASDRNIGVEKLFF. CDR3 nucleotide sequence: TGTGCCAGCGACAGAAACATAGGGGTAGAAAAACTGTTTTTT.